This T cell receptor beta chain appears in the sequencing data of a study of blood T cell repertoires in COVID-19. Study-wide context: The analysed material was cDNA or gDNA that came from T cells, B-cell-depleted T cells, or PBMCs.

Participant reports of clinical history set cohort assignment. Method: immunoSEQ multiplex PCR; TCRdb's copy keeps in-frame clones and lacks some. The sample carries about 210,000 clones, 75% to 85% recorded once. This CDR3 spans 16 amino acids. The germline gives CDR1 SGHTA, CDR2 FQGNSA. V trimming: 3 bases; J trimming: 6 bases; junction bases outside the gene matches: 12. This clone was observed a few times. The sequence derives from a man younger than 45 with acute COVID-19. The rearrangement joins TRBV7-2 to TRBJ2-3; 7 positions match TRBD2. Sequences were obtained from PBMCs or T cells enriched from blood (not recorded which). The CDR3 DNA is TGTGCCAGCAGCTTTGAGCGGGGCCTCTTAGGGGATACGCAGTATTTT. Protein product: CASSFERGLLGDTQYF.